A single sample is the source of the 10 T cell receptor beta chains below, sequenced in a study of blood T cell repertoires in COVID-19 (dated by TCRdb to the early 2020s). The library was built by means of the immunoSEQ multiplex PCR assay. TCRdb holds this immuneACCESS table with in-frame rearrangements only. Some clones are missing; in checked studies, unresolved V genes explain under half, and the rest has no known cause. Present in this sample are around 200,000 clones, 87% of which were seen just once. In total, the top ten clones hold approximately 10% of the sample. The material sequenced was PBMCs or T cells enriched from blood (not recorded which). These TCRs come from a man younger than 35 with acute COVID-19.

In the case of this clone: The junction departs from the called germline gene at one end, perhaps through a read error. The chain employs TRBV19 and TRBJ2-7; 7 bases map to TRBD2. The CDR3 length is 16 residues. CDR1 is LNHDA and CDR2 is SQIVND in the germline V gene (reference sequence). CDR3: CASSMTSTGPPLEQYF. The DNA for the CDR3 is TGTGCCAGTAGTATGACTAGCACCGGGCCCCCCCTCGAGCAGTATTTC.

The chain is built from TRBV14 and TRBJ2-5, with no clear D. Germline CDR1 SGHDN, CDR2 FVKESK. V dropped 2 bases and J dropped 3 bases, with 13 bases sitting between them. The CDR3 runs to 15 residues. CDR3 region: CASSQPSLGKETQYF. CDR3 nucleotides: TGTGCCAGCAGCCAACCCAGTCTAGGTAAAGAGACCCAGTACTTC.

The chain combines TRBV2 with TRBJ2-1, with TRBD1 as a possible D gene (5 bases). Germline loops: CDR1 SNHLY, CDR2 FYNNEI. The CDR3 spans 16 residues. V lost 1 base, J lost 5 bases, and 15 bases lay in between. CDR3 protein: CASSEGAGLNNNEQFF. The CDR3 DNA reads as TGTGCCAGCAGTGAAGGGGCAGGGCTGAACAACAATGAGCAGTTCTTC.

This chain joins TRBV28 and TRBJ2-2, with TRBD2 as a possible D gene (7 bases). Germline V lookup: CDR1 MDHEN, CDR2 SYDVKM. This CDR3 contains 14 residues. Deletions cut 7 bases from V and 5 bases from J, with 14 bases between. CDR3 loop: CASTLGGLTGELFF. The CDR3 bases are TGTGCCAGCACCCTGGGGGGGCTTACCGGGGAGCTGTTTTTT.

Written as DNA, the CDR3 is TGTGCCAGCAGCCAAGATCTTGGGACTGCCACAGATACGCAGTATTTT. This sequence encodes CASSQDLGTATDTQYF. The chain employs TRBV4-2 and TRBJ2-3, with a possible D match to TRBD2 (6 bases). CDR1 is LGHNA and CDR2 is YNFKEQ in the germline V gene. The CDR3 is made up of 16 amino acids. V was cut by 0 bases and J by 2 bases, with 12 bases left in between.

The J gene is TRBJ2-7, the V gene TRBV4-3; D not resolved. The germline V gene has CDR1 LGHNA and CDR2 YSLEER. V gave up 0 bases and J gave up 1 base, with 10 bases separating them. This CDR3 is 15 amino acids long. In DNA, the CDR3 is TGCGCCAGCAGCCAAGATCATCAGGTTTCCTACGAGCAGTACTTC. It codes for CASSQDHQVSYEQYF.

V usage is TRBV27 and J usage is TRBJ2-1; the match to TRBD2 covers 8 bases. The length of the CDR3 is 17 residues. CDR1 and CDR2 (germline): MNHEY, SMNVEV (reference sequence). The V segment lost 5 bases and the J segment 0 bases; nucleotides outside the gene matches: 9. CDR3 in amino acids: CASSLGGLAGSYNEQFF. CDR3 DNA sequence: TGTGCCAGCAGTCTGGGGGGCCTAGCGGGCTCCTACAATGAGCAGTTCTTC.

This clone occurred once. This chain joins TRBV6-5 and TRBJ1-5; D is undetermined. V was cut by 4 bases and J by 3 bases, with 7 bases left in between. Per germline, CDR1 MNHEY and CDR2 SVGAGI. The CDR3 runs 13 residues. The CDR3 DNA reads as TGTGCCAGCAGTTCGGGTTACAATCAGCCCCAGCATTTT. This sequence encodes CASSSGYNQPQHF.

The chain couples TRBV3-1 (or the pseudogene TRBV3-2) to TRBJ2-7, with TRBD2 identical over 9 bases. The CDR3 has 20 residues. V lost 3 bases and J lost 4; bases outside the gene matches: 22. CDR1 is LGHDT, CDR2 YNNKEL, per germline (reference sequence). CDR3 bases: TGTGCCAGCAGCCAGTTTCCCCCTCCTTTAGCGGGAGAGTTAGGGTACGAGCAGTACTTC. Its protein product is CASSQFPPPLAGELGYEQYF.

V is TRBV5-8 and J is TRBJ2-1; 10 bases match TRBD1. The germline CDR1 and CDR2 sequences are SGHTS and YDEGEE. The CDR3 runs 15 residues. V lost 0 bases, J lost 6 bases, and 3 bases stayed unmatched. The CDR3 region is CASSLEGQGLNEQFF. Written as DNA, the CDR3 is TGTGCCAGCAGCTTGGAGGGACAGGGGCTCAATGAGCAGTTCTTC.